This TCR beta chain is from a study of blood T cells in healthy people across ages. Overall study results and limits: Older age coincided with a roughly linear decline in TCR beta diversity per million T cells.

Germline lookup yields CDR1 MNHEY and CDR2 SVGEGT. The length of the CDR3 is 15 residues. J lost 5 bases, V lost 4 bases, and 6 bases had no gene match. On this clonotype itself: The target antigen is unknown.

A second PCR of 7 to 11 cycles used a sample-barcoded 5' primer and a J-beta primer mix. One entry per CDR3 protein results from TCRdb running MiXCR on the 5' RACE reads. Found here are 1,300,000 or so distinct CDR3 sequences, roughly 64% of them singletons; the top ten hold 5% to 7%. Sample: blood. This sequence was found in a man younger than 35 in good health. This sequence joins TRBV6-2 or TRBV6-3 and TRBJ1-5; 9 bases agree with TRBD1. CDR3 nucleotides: TGTGCCAGCAGTTCCGCGGACAGGGGTTATCAGCCCCAGCATTTT. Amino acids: CASSSADRGYQPQHF.